Listed below are T cell receptor beta chains from one sample, sequenced in a study of T cell responses to AZD1222 COVID-19 vaccine. Clones were read by immunoSEQ multiplex PCR, and TCRdb kept only the in-frame ones, dropping some. Of 15,000 to 20,000 clones detected, around nine tenths appear once; the ten largest clones hold roughly 8.7%. This specimen was peripheral blood, taken 28 days after the second AZD1222 dose. The receptors here all came from an adult who received the AZD1222 COVID-19 vaccine. Each CDR3 is given without its conserved first and last residue. Some rows mark clone size as missing; the rest say once, few, many or name a class of expanded clone.

>TRBV19|.|TRBJ1-5
ASSTGTGTTNQPQH
>TRBV24-1|.|TRBJ2-1
ATSPSSGEQF
>TRBV27|.|TRBJ1-1
ASSQGQITEAF
>TRBV10-2|.|TRBJ2-3
ASSELHISTDTQY
>TRBV3-1/TRBV3-2|.|TRBJ1-2
ASSQGGQGGNYGYT
>TRBV9|.|TRBJ2-5
ASSGPLAGGAQY
>TRBV5-1|.|TRBJ2-2
ASSLSDHPNTGELF
>TRBV25-1|once|TRBJ1-1
ASSAAGGTEAF
>TRBV7-2|.|TRBJ1-5
ASSPPGTGANQPQH
>TRBV28|once|TRBJ2-1
ASDTPATRSSYNEQF
>TRBV7-9|.|TRBJ2-6
ASSSTESGANVLT
>TRBV4-1|.|TRBJ2-2
ASSQRAGLAGNGELF
>TRBV10-1|.|TRBJ2-3
ASGLAGDVDTQY
>TRBV19|.|TRBJ2-3
ASSIFPSAGTDTQY
>TRBV9|.|TRBJ2-2
ASTKGLAGGSTGELF
>TRBV7-8|few|TRBJ2-7
ASSPDRAYEQY
>TRBV7-9|.|TRBJ2-7
ASSPGPLSYEQY
>TRBV12-3/TRBV12-4|once|TRBJ2-3
ASSSIGDTQY
>TRBV7-9|.|TRBJ1-6
ASGSQGTYNSPLH
>TRBV25-1|.|TRBJ2-5
ASRTSRGAETQY
>TRBV15|.|TRBJ1-1
ATSRVVSMNTEAF
>TRBV20-1|.|TRBJ2-1
SAPLRYEQF
>TRBV5-6|.|TRBJ2-7
ASSFLAGGGQY
>TRBV24-1|.|TRBJ2-2
ATSDVGLAGGPTTGELF
>TRBV15|.|TRBJ2-2
ATGTGQGNTGELF
>TRBV5-1|.|TRBJ2-6
ASSLGSSGANVLT
>TRBV28|.|TRBJ2-3
ASSSPAGGFQVDTQY
>TRBV2|.|TRBJ2-6
ASSPISAGANVLT
>TRBV27|.|TRBJ1-5
ASRHTGEGNQPQH
>TRBV6-1|few|TRBJ1-4
ASSEYGAGEKLF
>TRBV5-1|once|TRBJ2-7
ASRQGGPYEQY
>TRBV5-1|.|TRBJ2-7
ASSPLTGGYEQY
>TRBV9|.|TRBJ2-7
ASSVGGQAYEQY
>TRBV2|.|TRBJ2-1
ASRPLSGQRYNEQF
>TRBV5-1|.|TRBJ1-4
ASSLAGGQFLATNEKLF
>TRBV19|.|TRBJ2-2
ASTPVGQSRPTGELF
>TRBV7-8|.|TRBJ1-4
ASSSWPAGEKLF
>TRBV2|.|TRBJ2-2
ASRLQGAGTGELF
>TRBV3-1/TRBV3-2|.|TRBJ2-5
ASSRTDSPQETQY
>TRBV12-3/TRBV12-4|.|TRBJ2-1
ASSFRLPNEQF
>TRBV28|.|TRBJ1-1
ASTLYRALVNTEAF
>TRBV27|.|TRBJ1-6
ASSFRTPGPPLH
>TRBV7-2|.|TRBJ2-4
ASSPRDSQRLAKNIQY
>TRBV27|.|TRBJ2-5
ASSGAQVGTQY
>TRBV14|.|TRBJ2-2
ASSQARATTGELF
>TRBV5-1|.|TRBJ1-3
ASRDRPLAGNTIY
>TRBV6-1|.|TRBJ2-3
ASSVVVERPTDTQY
>TRBV2|once|TRBJ2-6
ASTVLSGANVLT